Listed here are 25 T cell receptor beta chains from one sample, sequenced in a study of shared clonotypes between healthy human individuals. Selected positively for CCR7 and CD45RO-negative, naive CD8 cells excluded terminally differentiated effector memory CD45RA+ cells. Data came from immunoSEQ multiplex PCR; TCRdb stores just in-frame clones and leaves some out. This table has some 580,000 clones, roughly 98% appearing once. Sequencing input: naive CD8+ T cells sorted from blood. The receptors originated from a man aged 25-45 years in good health.

V and J are TRBV27 and TRBJ1-2, with TRBD1 as a possible D gene (6 bases). CDR3 size: 13 residues. The ends were cut back, 6 bases at V and 6 bases at J, with 14 bases in the middle. The germline V gene encodes CDR1 MNHEY and CDR2 SMNVEV (reference sequence). CDR3 amino acids: CASSPTTGDGYTF. CDR3 sequence (DNA): TGTGCCAGCAGCCCCACGACAGGAGATGGCTACACCTTC.

The sample holds one count of this clone. The same CDR3 also results from other DNA sequences found in this sample. The chain joins TRBV28 to TRBJ2-7; TRBD1 is a possible D gene (5 bases). CDR3 size: 14 residues. CDR1 MDHEN and CDR2 SYDVKM come from the germline V gene. Trimming removed 2 bases at V and 2 bases at J, with 10 bases between. CDR3 sequence reads: CASSLRQGTYEQYF. CDR3 in DNA: TGTGCCAGCAGTTTAAGGCAGGGTACCTACGAGCAGTACTTC.

The CDR3 region is CASSDEPETYNEQFF. The DNA of the CDR3 is TGCGCCAGCAGTGATGAGCCGGAAACGTACAATGAGCAGTTCTTC. The V gene is TRBV10-2, the J gene TRBJ2-1; D not certain. The V gene's germline CDR1 is WSHSY and CDR2 SAAADI. Trimming left V 3 bases short and J 4 bases short, with 13 bases between. This CDR3 contains 15 residues.

The chain employs TRBV7-9 and TRBJ2-1; D is possibly TRBD2 (5 bases). The V end was cut by 3 bases, the J end by 8 bases, with 8 bases between. Germline CDR1 is SEHNR and CDR2 is FQNEAQ (reference sequence). The length of the CDR3 is 12 residues. The CDR3 coding sequence is TGTGCCAGCAGCTTCCCGGGATATGAGCAGTTCTTC. Protein sequence: CASSFPGYEQFF.

The chain has TRBV20-1 and TRBJ1-1; TRBD1 is a possible D gene (5 bases). Looked up from germline, CDR1 is DFQATT and CDR2 is SNEGSKA (reference sequence). Between the trimmed V and J ends, which lost 5 bases and 3 bases, there was a span of 7 bases. This CDR3 spans 11 amino acids. The CDR3 protein is CSAGTYTEAFF. The CDR3 nucleotides are TGCAGTGCTGGGACCTACACTGAAGCTTTCTTT.

V is TRBV7-6 and J is TRBJ2-7; D may be TRBD1 or TRBD2 (5 bases each). V dropped 2 bases and J dropped 4 bases, with 9 bases sitting between them. This CDR3 comprises 13 residues. CDR1 and CDR2 (germline): SGHVS, FNYEAQ. The CDR3 here is CASSLLRGYEQYF. CDR3 nucleotides: TGTGCCAGCAGCTTATTGAGGGGATACGAGCAGTACTTC.

This chain connects TRBV18 to TRBJ2-7, with 11 positions matching TRBD2. This CDR3 contains 20 residues. With 0 bases clipped from V and 0 bases from J, the junction kept 13 bases outside the gene matches. Germline-derived CDR1 and CDR2 are KGHSH and LQKENI. The CDR3 coding sequence is TGTGCCAGCTCACCACCAACTAGCGGGAGTTCTAGAGGGGGCTCCTACGAGCAGTACTTC. It codes for CASSPPTSGSSRGGSYEQYF.

The rearrangement uses TRBV10-3 and TRBJ2-1; 7 bases agree with TRBD1. Trimming removed 6 bases from V and 0 bases from J; junction bases left unmatched: 11. Germline V lookup: CDR1 ENHRY, CDR2 SYGVKD. The CDR3 is 17 amino acids. The CDR3 coding sequence is TGTGCCATCAGCTACTTTGGGACAGAGAGCTCCTACAATGAGCAGTTCTTC. Translating it yields CAISYFGTESSYNEQFF.

The V gene is TRBV27, the J gene TRBJ1-4; 8 nucleotides line up with TRBD1. Trimming took 2 bases from V and 5 from J; bases not matched to a gene: 13. The germline V gene encodes CDR1 MNHEY and CDR2 SMNVEV (reference sequence). The CDR3 runs 18 residues. The CDR3 DNA follows: TGTGCCAGCAGTTTAAGGGCCTCGGACAGGGTTCAAAATGAAAAACTGTTTTTT. As protein: CASSLRASDRVQNEKLFF.

The chain employs TRBV4-1 and TRBJ2-3; 7 bases agree with TRBD1. CDR1 is MGHRA, CDR2 YSYEKL, per germline. This CDR3 region has 14 residues. The J segment lost 0 bases and the V segment lost 4 bases, leaving 1 base of the junction unmatched. The CDR3 sequence is CASSPRGSTDTQYF. Written as DNA, the CDR3 is TGCGCCAGCAGCCCCAGGGGGAGCACAGATACGCAGTATTTT.

This clone has only one observation. The CDR3, as DNA: TGCGCCAGCAGCTGGGCCGGGAATAACTATGGCTACACCTTC. Protein product: CASSWAGNNYGYTF. The V gene is TRBV5-1, the J gene TRBJ1-2; D gene unclear. This CDR3 is built from 14 residues. The V gene lost 3 bases and the J gene lost 1 base, with 10 bases spanning the gap. Germline V lookup: CDR1 SGHRS, CDR2 YFSETQ.

The chain's CDR3 is CASSEGQIRFETQYF. As DNA, the CDR3 is TGTGCCAGCAGTGAGGGGCAGATACGGTTTGAGACCCAGTACTTC. This chain links TRBV2 with TRBJ2-5; a possible D gene is TRBD1 (5 bases). This CDR3 has 15 amino acids. Trimming shortened V by 3 bases and J by 5 bases, and 16 bases separated the two germline ends. Germline CDR1 SNHLY, CDR2 FYNNEI.

On this clone itself: This specimen includes other DNA sequences encoding the same CDR3. V and J are TRBV7-9 and TRBJ2-1; D is unresolved. CDR3 length: 12 amino acids. CDR1 SEHNR and CDR2 FQNEAQ come from the germline V gene (reference sequence). V dropped 0 bases and J dropped 9 bases, with 6 bases sitting between them. CDR3 bases: TGTGCCAGCAGCTTAGCGTCAGGTGAGCAGTTCTTC. Amino acids: CASSLASGEQFF.

Of note for this clone: Other DNA sequences in the same sample also yield this CDR3. This chain links TRBV9 with TRBJ2-7; 7 nucleotides line up with TRBD2. Germline V gene lookup returns CDR1 SGDLS and CDR2 YYNGEE. There are 12 residues in the CDR3. The V gene end was trimmed by 0 bases and the J gene end by 6 bases; junction bases not matched to a gene: 0. The CDR3 is CASSVGGGEQYF. CDR3 coding DNA: TGTGCCAGCAGCGTAGGCGGGGGCGAGCAGTACTTC.

The chain uses TRBV28 and TRBJ2-2; D is unclear. Trimming removed 3 bases at V and 1 base at J, with 6 bases between. Germline V gene lookup returns CDR1 MDHEN and CDR2 SYDVKM. This CDR3 has 14 amino acids. CDR3 nucleotide sequence: TGTGCCAGCAGTTTGCAACTGAACACCGGGGAGCTGTTTTTT. Translated, it gives CASSLQLNTGELFF.

The chain employs TRBV4-1 and TRBJ1-1; a possible D gene is TRBD1 (5 bases). Germline V gene lookup returns CDR1 MGHRA and CDR2 YSYEKL. The CDR3 length is 16 residues. Trimming took off 1 base at V and 0 bases at J, with 12 bases between the two ends. CDR3 amino acids: CASSQAAGLLNTEAFF. The CDR3 DNA sequence: TGCGCCAGCAGCCAAGCGGCAGGGCTTTTGAACACTGAAGCTTTCTTT.

This clone was seen once. This chain connects TRBV7-3 to TRBJ1-2; 8 nucleotides align to TRBD1. With V trimmed by 1 base and J by 2 bases, 9 bases remained unmatched. Germline-derived CDR1 and CDR2 are SGHTA and FQGTGA. The CDR3 is 17 amino acids. The chain's CDR3 is CASSLKTQGAPNYGYTF. CDR3 DNA sequence: TGTGCCAGCAGCTTAAAGACCCAGGGGGCCCCAAACTATGGCTACACCTTC.

A remark on this clone: Other DNA sequences from this sample encode an identical CDR3 as well. The chain employs TRBV15 and TRBJ2-7; D remains unclear. The CDR3 totals 12 residues. CDR1 is LNHNV and CDR2 is YYDKDF in the germline V gene (reference sequence). The V and J ends lost 0 bases and 0 bases respectively, with 0 bases between them. The CDR3 loop is CATSRDSYEQYF. The CDR3, as DNA: TGTGCCACCAGCAGAGACTCCTACGAGCAGTACTTC. Full variable domain (remainder filled in from reference TRBV15 and TRBJ2-7): DAMVIQNPRYQVTQFGKPVTLSCSQTLNHNVMYWYQQKSSQAPKLLFHYYDKDFNNEADTPDNFQSRRPNTSFCFLDIRSPGLGDTAMYLCATSRDSYEQYFGPGTRLTVT.

The chain combines TRBV6-5 with TRBJ1-2; TRBD1 might be the D (5 bases). Trimming shortened V by 0 bases and J by 4 bases, and 15 bases separated the two germline ends. This CDR3 spans 16 amino acids. CDR1 is MNHEY and CDR2 is SVGAGI in the germline V gene. CDR3 nucleotide sequence: TGTGCCAGCAGTTACTCGAACCGGGGGTTCGGCTATGGCTACACCTTC. As protein: CASSYSNRGFGYGYTF.

The chain employs TRBV10-2 and TRBJ2-2; TRBD2 agrees at 11 bases. The CDR3 has 15 amino acids. Germline V gene sequence: CDR1 WSHSY, CDR2 SAAADI. CDR3 amino acids: CVPRYGTSGHGELFF. CDR3 sequence (DNA): TGCGTCCCACGGTACGGGACTAGCGGCCACGGGGAGCTGTTTTTT.

The chain couples TRBV27 to TRBJ1-2; D uncertain. This CDR3 is 14 amino acids long. Germline loops: CDR1 MNHEY, CDR2 SMNVEV (reference sequence). V shed 4 bases and J shed 0 bases, with 9 bases lying between them. This CDR3 is CASSSYKANYGYTF. CDR3 bases: TGTGCCAGCAGTTCGTATAAAGCTAACTATGGCTACACCTTC.

The chain recombines TRBV5-3 with TRBJ2-7, with no clear D. TRBV5-3 is reported as an ORF; its role is uncertain. This CDR3 has 15 amino acids. Between the trimmed V and J ends, which lost 2 bases and 0 bases, there was a span of 12 bases. The DNA for the CDR3 is TGTGCCAGAAGCTTATCGGAACCACCCTCCTACGAGCAGTACTTC. Translation gives CARSLSEPPSYEQYF.

The chain uses TRBV13 and TRBJ2-7, with TRBD2 as a possible D gene (6 bases). Germline V CDR1 and CDR2: PRHDT, FYEKMQ (reference sequence). Trimming pared 5 bases from V and 4 bases from J, leaving 18 bases between. CDR3 size: 15 residues. CDR3 bases: TGTGCCAGCAGCCCAGTGGGTAGCGGAGCTTACGAGCAGTACTTC. Translated, it gives CASSPVGSGAYEQYF.

The chain employs TRBV5-5 and TRBJ2-7, with D perhaps matching TRBD1 or TRBD2 (5 bases each). This CDR3 contains 16 residues. Germline V CDR1 and CDR2: SGHKS, YYEKEE (reference sequence). Trimming left V 5 bases short and J 3 bases short, with 21 bases between. The CDR3 is CASSYPRGAPHYEQYF. In DNA, the CDR3 is TGTGCCAGCAGTTACCCTAGGGGAGCCCCCCACTACGAGCAGTACTTC. The variable domain in full, with the rest retrieved from reference TRBV5-5 and TRBJ2-7, is DAGVTQSPTHLIKTRGQQVTLRCSPISGHKSVSWYQQVLGQGPQFIFQYYEKEERGRGNFPDRFSARQFPNYSSELNVNALLLGDSALYLCASSYPRGAPHYEQYFGPGTRLTVT.

The chain couples TRBV14 to TRBJ2-5, with a possible D match to TRBD1 (5 bases). The V gene's germline CDR1 is SGHDN and CDR2 FVKESK. The CDR3 is 13 amino acids. Trimming cost V 4 bases and J 5 bases, with 11 bases left between them. CDR3: CASSRVPGETQYF. Here the CDR3 DNA reads TGTGCCAGCAGCCGTGTCCCAGGGGAGACCCAGTACTTC. Looking up the rest from reference TRBV14 and TRBJ2-5 gives the full variable domain: EAGVTQFPSHSVIEKGQTVTLRCDPISGHDNLYWYRRVMGKEIKFLLHFVKESKQDESGMPNNRFLAERTGGTYSTLKVQPAELEDSGVYFCASSRVPGETQYFGPGTRLLVL.